The 5 T cell receptor beta chains below come from one sample, sequenced in a study of cytomegalovirus exposure and HLA in healthy donors. Sequencing was performed with immunoSEQ multiplex PCR; in TCRdb, only in-frame clones are kept and a portion is missing. The table shows roughly 300,000 clones, with 86% occurring only once. Sequencing input: PBMCs. These receptor sequences come from a woman under 30 in good health and CMV-seronegative.

The J gene is TRBJ2-1, the V gene TRBV4-1, with TRBD2 matching over 13 bases. The CDR3 is made up of 16 amino acids. Trimming cost V 2 bases and J 9 bases; bases outside gene matches: 7. CDR1 is MGHRA and CDR2 is YSYEKL in the germline V gene. The CDR3 is CASSQKGLAGVVEQFF. Here the CDR3 DNA reads TGCGCCAGCAGCCAAAAAGGACTAGCGGGAGTCGTTGAGCAGTTCTTC.

This chain links TRBV20-1 with TRBJ2-2, with a tentative D call TRBD1 (6 bases). CDR3 length: 11 amino acids. Germline V CDR1 and CDR2: DFQATT, SNEGSKA (reference sequence). V lost 3 bases and J lost 15, with 14 bases in between. DNA of the CDR3: TGCAGTGCTAGTTTGGCAGGGGCTATGTTTTTT. This gives the protein CSASLAGAMFF.

In nucleotides, the CDR3 is TGTGCCAGCAGCGTAGGGTCAGGGGTCTCCATCGAGCAGTACTTC. This sequence encodes CASSVGSGVSIEQYF. This sequence joins TRBV9 and TRBJ2-7, with a possible D match to TRBD1 (6 bases). The germline gives CDR1 SGDLS, CDR2 YYNGEE. The CDR3 covers 15 residues. Trimming stripped 0 bases from V and 6 bases from J, with 16 bases between.

The V gene is TRBV10-3, the J gene TRBJ1-1; tentative D call: TRBD1 (6 bases). The CDR3 covers 14 residues. Germline V gene lookup returns CDR1 ENHRY and CDR2 SYGVKD. The V end lost 7 bases, the J end lost 3 bases, and 15 bases lay between the germline ends. Here the CDR3 reads CAINNRDGDTEAFF. The CDR3 nucleotides read TGTGCCATCAATAACAGGGACGGGGACACTGAAGCTTTCTTT.

This clone was found once. J is TRBJ2-7 and V is TRBV4-1; 10 nucleotides line up with TRBD2. The CDR3 length is 14 residues. Germline lookup yields CDR1 MGHRA and CDR2 YSYEKL. After removal of 4 bases from V and 4 bases from J, the junction contained 4 bases not matched to a gene. CDR3 sequence: CASSLQAGGYEQYF. The CDR3 bases are TGCGCCAGCAGCCTACAAGCGGGAGGGTACGAGCAGTACTTC.